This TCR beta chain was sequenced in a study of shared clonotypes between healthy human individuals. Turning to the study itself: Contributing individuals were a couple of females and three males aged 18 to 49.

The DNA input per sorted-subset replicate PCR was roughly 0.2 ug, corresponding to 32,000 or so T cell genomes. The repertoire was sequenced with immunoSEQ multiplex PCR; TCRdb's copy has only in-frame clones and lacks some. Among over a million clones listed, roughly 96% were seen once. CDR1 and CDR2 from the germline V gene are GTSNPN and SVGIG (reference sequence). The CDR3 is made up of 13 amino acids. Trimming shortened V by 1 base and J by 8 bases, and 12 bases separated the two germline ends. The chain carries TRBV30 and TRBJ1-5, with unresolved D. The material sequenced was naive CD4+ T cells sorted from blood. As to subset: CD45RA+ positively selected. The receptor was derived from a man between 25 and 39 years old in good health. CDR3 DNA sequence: TGTGCCTGGAGTGGGCAACCTGGAGAGCCCCAGCATTTT. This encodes CAWSGQPGEPQHF.